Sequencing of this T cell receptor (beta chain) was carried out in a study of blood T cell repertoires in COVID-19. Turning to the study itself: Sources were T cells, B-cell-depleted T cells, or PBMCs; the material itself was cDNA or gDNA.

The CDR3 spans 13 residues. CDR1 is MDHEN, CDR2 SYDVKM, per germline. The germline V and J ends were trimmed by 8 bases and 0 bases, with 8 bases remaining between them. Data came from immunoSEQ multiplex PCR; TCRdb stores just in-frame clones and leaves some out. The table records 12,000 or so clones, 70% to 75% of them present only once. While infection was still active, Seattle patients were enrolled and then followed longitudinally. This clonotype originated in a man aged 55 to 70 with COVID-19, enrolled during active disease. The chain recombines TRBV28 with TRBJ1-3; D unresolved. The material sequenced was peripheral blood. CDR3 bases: TGTGCCAGCTCGGTTCGCTCTGGAAACACCATATATTTT. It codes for CASSVRSGNTIYF.